The TCR gamma chain described here comes from a study of γδ T cells in repeated Plasmodium falciparum infection (dated by TCRdb to the early 2020s). Background on the whole study: The natural-infection arm enrolled Malian children exposed to intense seasonal malaria transmission, compared against age and gender matched Australian children. Four controlled human malaria infections were administered to roughly 5 malaria-naive U.S. adults over around 600 days by bites from P. falciparum NF54-infected Anopheles stephensi mosquitoes. Samples from controlled-infection subjects were taken at baseline, just before selected infections, and 21 days after each infection. Malian gammadelta TCR repertoires were analysed cross-sectionally during no-transmission periods and were analysed longitudinally across acute febrile malaria episodes. In the study, the shaping of the human gammadelta T cell repertoire by repeated Plasmodium falciparum infection was examined using natural infection in Mali and controlled human malaria infection.

The CDR1 and CDR2 encoded by the germline V gene (reference sequence) are GITISATS and ISYDGTV. Inclusive of the bounding cysteine and phenylalanine, the CDR3 is 17 residues long. Only the CDR3 part of the read is kept: 51 bases, read in frame from the first base. This clone was recorded a few times. Its antigen has not been determined. This DNA translates differently at residue 13 from the TCRdb protein, which is that of a much larger clone; a read error is likely, and the protein shown is the DNA's own translation. The study at large found these results: Because the controlled-infection cohort was small, analysis of inter-individual variability in gammadelta T cell responses was limited. In Vdelta2-negative, largely Vdelta1+, gammadelta TCR repertoires, repeated controlled infections appeared to drive waves of new clonotype selection. Compared with the repertoires of Australian children, the Vdelta2-negative gammadelta TCR repertoires of Malian children appeared more clonally expanded, less diverse and less shared. Vgamma9/Vdelta2+ TCR repertoires showed a highly stable polyclonal repertoire over time and infection, with many inter-individual overlapping TCRgamma sequences. Generalizability was limited because the Malian cohort came from a small rural village made up predominantly of one ethnic group.

Vgamma9/Vdelta2+ and Vdelta2-negative gammadelta T cell populations were flow-sorted from peripheral blood mononuclear cells for bulk TCR repertoire analysis. The protocol used for the library was multiplex PCR. These reads were obtained on an Illumina MiSeq. Every sorted gammadelta T cell sample had both its TCR gamma (TRG) and TCR delta (TRD) chains sequenced. On the authors' methods: Clonotype tree plots, accumulated frequency of the top 20 clonotypes, diversity index (DI) and D75 metrics were included in the repertoire analyses. TCRdb reprocessed the public reads with the caller CATT; rows with the same DNA were merged afterwards. In this record, the V and J calls reflect TCRdb's handling and not the investigators' own analysis. Counted in this sample were approximately 26,000 gamma-chain clones; around 3% of them appeared once. Of the sample, roughly 30% falls within the top ten clones.

Sequenced: gamma-delta T cells from blood. The rearrangement joined TRGV9 to TRGJP. Matching the DNA to germline supplied the J gene, which TCRdb does not give. The sequence came from a pool of human donors (malaria-infected and uninfected, not separated). This receptor carries the CDR3 CALWEVHSELGKRIKVF. The nucleotide sequence is TGTGCCTTGTGGGAGGTCCACTCGGAGTTGGGCAAAAGAATCAAGGTATTT.